What follows are 29 T cell receptor beta chains derived from one specimen sequenced in a study of cytomegalovirus exposure and HLA in healthy donors. The protocol was immunoSEQ multiplex PCR, while the TCRdb copy is restricted to in-frame clones and leaves out a portion. The table has roughly 48,000 clones, approximately 88% seen once. The sample consisted of PBMCs. The receptors originated from a woman aged 25 to 45 in good health and CMV-seronegative.

The CDR3 region is CASSLSGTGGGYTF. CDR3 coding DNA: TGTGCCAGCAGTTTATCTGGGACAGGGGGTGGCTACACCTTC. The chain carries TRBV28 and TRBJ1-2, with TRBD1 matching 11 bases. The CDR3 loop spans 14 amino acids. V was clipped by 1 base and J by 7 bases; unmatched bases: 2. In germline, CDR1 is MDHEN, CDR2 SYDVKM.

V is TRBV7-2 and J is TRBJ1-1, with D possibly matching TRBD1 (5 bases). The CDR3 length is 15 residues. V lost 7 bases and J 3 bases, leaving 18 bases between the germline ends. Germline V gene lookup returns CDR1 SGHTA and CDR2 FQGNSA. The CDR3 region is CASTPSAGGYTEAFF. The CDR3 DNA follows: TGTGCCAGCACCCCAAGCGCGGGGGGGTACACTGAAGCTTTCTTT.

This clone was recorded a few times. The V call is TRBV28, the J call TRBJ1-1, with unresolved D. Germline-derived CDR1 and CDR2 are MDHEN and SYDVKM. The CDR3 is 12 residues long. Trimming removed 1 base from V and 11 bases from J, with 11 bases in between. The chain's CDR3 is CASSLFGREAFF. CDR3 nucleotide sequence: TGTGCCAGCAGTTTATTCGGGCGGGAGGCTTTCTTT.

V and J are TRBV6-5 and TRBJ2-3, with 8 positions matching TRBD2. The ends lost 8 bases at V and 6 bases at J; junction bases unmatched: 10. CDR1 is MNHEY and CDR2 is SVGAGI in the germline V gene. The CDR3 covers 14 residues. CDR3 in DNA: TGTGCCAGCTACCCGGGAGGGCTATCGGATACGCAGTATTTT. Translation: CASYPGGLSDTQYF.

The V call is TRBV6-5, the J call TRBJ1-1; 7 bases map to TRBD1. Germline CDR1 and CDR2: MNHEY and SVGAGI. This CDR3 contains 11 residues. V dropped 6 bases and J dropped 7; count of bases not matched to a gene: 2. CDR3 nucleotides: TGTGCCAGCAGCCGGACAGGTGAAGCTTTCTTT. Encoded protein: CASSRTGEAFF.

The V and J genes are TRBV2 and TRBJ1-5; D not certain. CDR3 size: 15 residues. Germline CDR1 is SNHLY and CDR2 is FYNNEI. V was shortened by 3 bases and J by 0 bases, with 9 bases between the two germline ends. The CDR3 protein is CASSDPLYSNQPQHF. DNA for the CDR3: TGTGCCAGCAGTGACCCCCTGTATAGCAATCAGCCCCAGCATTTT.

The J gene is TRBJ1-2, the V gene TRBV2; maybe TRBD1 (6 bases). Germline values: CDR1 SNHLY, CDR2 FYNNEI. V was shortened by 5 bases and J by 4 bases, with 11 bases between the two germline ends. The CDR3 sequence is 13 residues long. This chain's CDR3 is CASSQGRSYGYTF. The CDR3 coding sequence is TGTGCCAGCAGTCAGGGGCGCAGCTATGGCTACACCTTC.

This clone has only a few counts. The V gene is TRBV25-1, the J gene TRBJ2-7, with 11 bases matching TRBD2. Germline values: CDR1 MGHDK, CDR2 SYGVNS. The CDR3 runs to 17 residues. The J segment lost 1 base and the V segment lost 6 bases, leaving 11 bases of the junction unmatched. Here the CDR3 reads CASSTSPRTSGSYEQYF. In DNA form, the CDR3 reads TGTGCCAGCAGCACTAGCCCCCGGACTAGCGGGTCCTACGAGCAGTACTTC.

The V and J genes are TRBV10-3 and TRBJ2-7; perhaps TRBD2 as D (6 bases). Trimming took 6 bases from V and 6 from J, leaving 9 bases between them. Germline CDR1 and CDR2: ENHRY and SYGVKD. The CDR3 length is 11 residues. In DNA, the CDR3 is TGTGCCATCAGCGAAGCGGGCGAGCAGTACTTC. Protein: CAISEAGEQYF.

The chain links TRBV27 to TRBJ2-7; the D gene is possibly TRBD1 (5 bases). V dropped 6 bases and J dropped 3 bases, with 12 bases sitting between them. This CDR3 has 13 amino acids. CDR1 is MNHEY and CDR2 is SMNVEV in the germline V gene (reference sequence). CDR3 amino acids: CASRLGPVYEQYF. The DNA for the CDR3 is TGTGCCAGCAGGCTGGGGCCGGTCTACGAGCAGTACTTC.

This clone was detected once. This rearrangement joins TRBV9 to TRBJ1-1; D possibly corresponds to TRBD1 (5 bases). Trimming left V 0 bases short and J 4 bases short, with 13 bases between. CDR3 length equals 15 residues. CDR1 is SGDLS, CDR2 YYNGEE, per germline. This CDR3 is CASSVARTQSTEAFF. Written as DNA, the CDR3 is TGTGCCAGCAGCGTAGCGCGGACACAGAGCACTGAAGCTTTCTTT.

This sequence joins TRBV28 and TRBJ1-3; D not certain. The germline CDR1 and CDR2 sequences are MDHEN and SYDVKM. The germline V and J ends were trimmed by 6 bases and 2 bases, with 11 bases remaining between them. The CDR3 extends over 14 amino acids. CDR3 residues: CASSPGGTGNTIYF. DNA of the CDR3: TGTGCCAGCAGCCCCGGAGGGACTGGAAACACCATATATTTT.

The V call is TRBV9, the J call TRBJ2-1; 13 bases align to TRBD2. Trimming cost V 3 bases and J 7 bases; bases outside gene matches: 4. This CDR3 is 15 amino acids long. Germline V CDR1 and CDR2: SGDLS, YYNGEE. The CDR3 spells CASSDGLAGVNEQFF. The CDR3 DNA reads as TGTGCCAGCAGCGACGGACTAGCGGGAGTAAATGAGCAGTTCTTC.

The chain uses TRBV30 and TRBJ1-2; 10 bases agree with TRBD1. V lost 3 bases to trimming and J lost 8 bases; unmatched junction nucleotides: 9. Germline CDR1 and CDR2: GTSNPN and SVGIG (reference sequence). The CDR3 is 14 residues long. The CDR3 DNA is TGTGCCTGGAGCCTCCGGGACAGGGGAGTCGGCTACACCTTC. Its translation: CAWSLRDRGVGYTF.

CDR3 in DNA: TGTGCCAGCAGCCCCCCTAGCGGAGGCACAGATACGCAGTATTTT. Its translation: CASSPPSGGTDTQYF. The chain recombines TRBV7-2 with TRBJ2-3, with 7 bases matching TRBD2. Trimming at V came to 5 bases and at J to 1 base, leaving 6 bases not matched to a gene. This CDR3 is 15 amino acids long. The germline V gene encodes CDR1 SGHTA and CDR2 FQGNSA.

In this sample, this clone turned up many times. V gene TRBV9 combines with J gene TRBJ2-1, with TRBD2 matching over 8 bases. Germline loops: CDR1 SGDLS, CDR2 YYNGEE. V shed 0 bases, J shed 0 bases, and the junction held 5 bases outside the gene matches. This CDR3 contains 17 residues. DNA for the CDR3: TGTGCCAGCAGCGTAGCTTCCAGCGGGAGCTCCTACAATGAGCAGTTCTTC. Residues: CASSVASSGSSYNEQFF.

The chain links TRBV6-5 to TRBJ1-5; 8 positions agree with TRBD1. The CDR3 is 15 residues long. Germline assignment: CDR1 MNHEY and CDR2 SVGAGI. Trimming cost V 2 bases and J 4 bases; bases outside gene matches: 4. In DNA form, the CDR3 reads TGTGCCAGCAGTTACACAGGGGGTGGGAATCAGCCCCAGCATTTT. This gives the protein CASSYTGGGNQPQHF.

The chain has TRBV7-8 and TRBJ2-7, with 7 bases aligning to TRBD2. The length of the CDR3 is 15 residues. J gave up 2 bases and V 1 base, and 5 bases lay outside the gene matches. Germline V lookup: CDR1 SGHVS, CDR2 FQNEAQ. The CDR3 DNA follows: TGTGCCAGCAGCTTAGGAACTAGCGTAACCTACGAGCAGTACTTC. This sequence encodes CASSLGTSVTYEQYF.

J is TRBJ2-7 and V is TRBV5-1; a possible D gene is TRBD2 (6 bases). The V end lost 0 bases, the J end lost 4 bases, and 14 bases lay between the germline ends. There are 15 residues in the CDR3. From germline, CDR1 is SGHRS and CDR2 YFSETQ. CDR3 residues: CASSLVGGVGYEQYF. CDR3 in DNA: TGCGCCAGCAGCTTGGTCGGGGGAGTAGGGTACGAGCAGTACTTC.

The V call is TRBV9, the J call TRBJ1-1; D remains ambiguous. Per germline, CDR1 SGDLS and CDR2 YYNGEE. V lost 4 bases and J 1 base, leaving 11 bases between the germline ends. This CDR3 has 14 amino acids. CDR3 residues: CASSSSQTNTEAFF. CDR3 nucleotide sequence: TGTGCCAGCAGCTCGTCACAAACGAACACTGAAGCTTTCTTT.

The CDR3 DNA is TGTGCCTGTAAGGACGGAGGCTGGACTGAAGCTTTCTTT. This sequence encodes CACKDGGWTEAFF. This chain connects TRBV30 to TRBJ1-1, with D unresolved. The germline gives CDR1 GTSNPN, CDR2 SVGIG (reference sequence). Trimming cost V 6 bases and J 5 bases, with 16 bases left between them. CDR3 length: 13 amino acids.

The sample holds one count of this clone. This sequence joins TRBV27 and TRBJ2-7; TRBD2 aligns across 9 bases. The CDR3 spans 15 residues. Germline CDR1 MNHEY, CDR2 SMNVEV (reference sequence). J was trimmed by 0 bases and V by 3 bases; bases with no gene match: 3. The CDR3, as DNA: TGTGCCAGCAGTTTGACTAGCGGCTACTCCTACGAGCAGTACTTC. This sequence encodes CASSLTSGYSYEQYF.

The rearrangement links TRBV6-5 to TRBJ1-2, with D perhaps matching TRBD1 (6 bases). Per germline, CDR1 MNHEY and CDR2 SVGAGI. The germline V and J ends were trimmed by 5 bases and 10 bases, with 20 bases remaining between them. The CDR3 is 14 residues long. The CDR3 DNA reads TGTGCCAGCAGTGTCCGAGCGTTAGGGGGAGACTACACCTTC. Translation: CASSVRALGGDYTF.

V is TRBV5-1 and J is TRBJ2-7; D is perhaps TRBD2 (6 bases). Trimming took 0 bases from V and 2 from J, leaving 9 bases between them. CDR1 is SGHRS and CDR2 is YFSETQ in the germline V gene. The CDR3 has 14 amino acids. The CDR3 coding sequence is TGCGCCAGCAGCTTGGCGGGGGAGGCCTACGAGCAGTACTTC. It specifies CASSLAGEAYEQYF.

The chain carries TRBV7-2 and TRBJ1-1; D ambiguous. V lost 3 bases and J 5 bases, leaving 16 bases between the germline ends. Germline CDR1 SGHTA, CDR2 FQGNSA. The length of the CDR3 is 15 residues. The chain's CDR3 is CASSFSSTSGTEAFF. CDR3 sequence (DNA): TGTGCCAGCAGCTTCTCCTCGACTTCGGGGACTGAAGCTTTCTTT.

This chain joins TRBV27 and TRBJ2-1; 8 positions agree with TRBD1. From germline, CDR1 is MNHEY and CDR2 SMNVEV (reference sequence). With V trimmed by 6 bases and J by 7 bases, 11 bases remained unmatched. The length of the CDR3 is 15 residues. CDR3 sequence reads: CASSPSGGRVNEQFF. The DNA of the CDR3 is TGTGCCAGCAGCCCCTCAGGGGGCCGGGTGAATGAGCAGTTCTTC.

This clone occurred a few times. The chain joins TRBV10-1 to TRBJ2-7, with TRBD1 as a possible D gene (6 bases). This CDR3 is 16 amino acids long. Germline CDR1 WNHNN, CDR2 SYGVQD (reference sequence). V lost 5 bases to trimming and J lost 5 bases, with 22 bases between them. CDR3: CASSFFRDTKEDEQYF. The CDR3 nucleotides are TGCGCCAGCAGTTTTTTCCGGGACACGAAGGAGGACGAGCAGTACTTC.

The rearrangement uses TRBV6-4 and TRBJ1-1; maybe TRBD1 (5 bases). This CDR3 is 13 amino acids long. Looked up from germline, CDR1 is MRHNA and CDR2 is SNTAGT. V shed 6 bases and J shed 0 bases, with 8 bases lying between them. Here the CDR3 reads CASSATVNTEAFF. The CDR3 coding sequence is TGTGCCAGCAGCGCGACAGTGAACACTGAAGCTTTCTTT.

The CDR3 region has the DNA TGTGCCAGCAGTTTAAGTAGCGGGATACCCCCCTACGAGCAGTACTTC. Its translation: CASSLSSGIPPYEQYF. The gene calls are TRBV28 and TRBJ2-7; 8 bases agree with TRBD2. CDR3 length equals 16 residues. Germline values: CDR1 MDHEN, CDR2 SYDVKM. The ends lost 2 bases at V and 2 bases at J; junction bases unmatched: 8.